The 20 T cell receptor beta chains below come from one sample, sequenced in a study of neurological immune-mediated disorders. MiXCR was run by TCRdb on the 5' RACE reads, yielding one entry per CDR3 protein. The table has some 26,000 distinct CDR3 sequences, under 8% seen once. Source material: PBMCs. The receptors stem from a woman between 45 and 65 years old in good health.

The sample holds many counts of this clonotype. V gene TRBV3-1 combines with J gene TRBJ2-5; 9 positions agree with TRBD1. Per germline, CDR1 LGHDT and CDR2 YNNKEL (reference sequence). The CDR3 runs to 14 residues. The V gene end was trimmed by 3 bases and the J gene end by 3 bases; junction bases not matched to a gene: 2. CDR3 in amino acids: CASSQRDREETQYF. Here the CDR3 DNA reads TGTGCCAGCAGCCAGCGGGACAGGGAAGAGACCCAGTACTTC.

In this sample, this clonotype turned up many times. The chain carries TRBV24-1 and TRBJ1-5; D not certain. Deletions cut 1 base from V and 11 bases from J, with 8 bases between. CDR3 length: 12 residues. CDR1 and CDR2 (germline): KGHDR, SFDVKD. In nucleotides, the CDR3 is TGTGCCACCAGTGATTTTCGAGGGTCCCAGCATTTT. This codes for CATSDFRGSQHF.

Here the CDR3 reads CSARENRVVTSLSEQFF. The CDR3 DNA follows: TGCAGTGCTAGAGAAAATAGGGTTGTGACTAGCCTTAGTGAGCAGTTCTTC. V usage is TRBV20-1 and J usage is TRBJ2-1, with 7 bases that match TRBD2. Per germline, CDR1 DFQATT and CDR2 SNEGSKA (reference sequence). The CDR3 is 17 amino acids. V gave up 0 bases and J gave up 9 bases; unmatched junction bases: 17.

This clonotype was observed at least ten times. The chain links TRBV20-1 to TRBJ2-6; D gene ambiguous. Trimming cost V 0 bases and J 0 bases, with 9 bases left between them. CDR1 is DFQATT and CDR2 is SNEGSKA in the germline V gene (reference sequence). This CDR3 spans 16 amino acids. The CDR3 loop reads CSAREGRPSGANVLTF. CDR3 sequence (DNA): TGCAGTGCTAGAGAGGGCCGCCCCTCTGGGGCCAACGTCCTGACTTTC.

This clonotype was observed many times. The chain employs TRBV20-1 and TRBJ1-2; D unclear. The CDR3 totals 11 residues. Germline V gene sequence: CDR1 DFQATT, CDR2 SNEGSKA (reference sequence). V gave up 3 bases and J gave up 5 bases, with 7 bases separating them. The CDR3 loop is CSASPGYGYTF. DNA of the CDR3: TGCAGTGCTAGTCCGGGGTATGGCTACACCTTC.

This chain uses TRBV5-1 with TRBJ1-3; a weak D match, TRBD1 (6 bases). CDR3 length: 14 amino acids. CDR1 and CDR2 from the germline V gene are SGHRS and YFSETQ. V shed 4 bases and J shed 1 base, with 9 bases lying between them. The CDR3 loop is CASSQQGSGNTIYF. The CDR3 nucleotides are TGCGCCAGCAGCCAACAGGGTTCTGGAAACACCATATATTTT.

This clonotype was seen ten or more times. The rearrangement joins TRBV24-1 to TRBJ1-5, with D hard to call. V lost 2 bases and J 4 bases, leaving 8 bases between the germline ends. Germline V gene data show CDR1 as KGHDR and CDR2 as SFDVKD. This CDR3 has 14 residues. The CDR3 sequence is CATSDYLTNQPQHF. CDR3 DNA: TGTGCCACCAGTGATTATCTAACAAATCAGCCCCAGCATTTT.

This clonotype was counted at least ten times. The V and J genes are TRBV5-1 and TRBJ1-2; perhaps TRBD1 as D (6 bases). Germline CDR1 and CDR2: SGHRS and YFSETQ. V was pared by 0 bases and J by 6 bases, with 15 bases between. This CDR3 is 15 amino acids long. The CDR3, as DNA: TGCGCCAGCAGCTTGGGGGCCAGGGGTTCGGATGGCTACACCTTC. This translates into CASSLGARGSDGYTF.

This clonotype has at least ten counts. CDR3 in amino acids: CSARVAGLATDTQYF. As DNA, the CDR3 is TGCAGTGCTAGAGTCGCGGGACTAGCAACAGATACGCAGTATTTT. The rearrangement joins TRBV20-1 to TRBJ2-3, with 9 bases fitting TRBD2. V shed 1 base, J shed 3 bases, and the junction held 5 bases outside the gene matches. CDR3 length equals 15 residues. CDR1 and CDR2 from the germline V gene are DFQATT and SNEGSKA (reference sequence).

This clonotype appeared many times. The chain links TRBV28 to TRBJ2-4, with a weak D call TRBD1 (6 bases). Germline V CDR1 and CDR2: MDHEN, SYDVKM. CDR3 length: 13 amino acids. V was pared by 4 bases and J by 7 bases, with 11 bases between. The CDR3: CASSSGQINIQYF. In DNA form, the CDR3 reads TGTGCCAGCAGTTCAGGACAGATCAACATTCAGTACTTC.

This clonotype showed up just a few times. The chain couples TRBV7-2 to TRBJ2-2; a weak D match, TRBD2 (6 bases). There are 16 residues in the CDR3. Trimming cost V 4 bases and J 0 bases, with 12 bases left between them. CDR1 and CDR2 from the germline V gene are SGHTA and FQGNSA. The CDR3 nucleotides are TGTGCCAGCAGCTCGGGGGTTCCCGCGAACACCGGGGAGCTGTTTTTT. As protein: CASSSGVPANTGELFF.

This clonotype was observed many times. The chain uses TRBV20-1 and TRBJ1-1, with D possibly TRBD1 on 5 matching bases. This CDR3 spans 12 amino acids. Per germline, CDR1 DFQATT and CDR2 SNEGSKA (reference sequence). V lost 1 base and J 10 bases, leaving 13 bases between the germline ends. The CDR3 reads CSARGSGVAAFF. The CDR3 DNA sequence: TGCAGTGCTAGAGGGTCGGGGGTGGCAGCTTTCTTT.

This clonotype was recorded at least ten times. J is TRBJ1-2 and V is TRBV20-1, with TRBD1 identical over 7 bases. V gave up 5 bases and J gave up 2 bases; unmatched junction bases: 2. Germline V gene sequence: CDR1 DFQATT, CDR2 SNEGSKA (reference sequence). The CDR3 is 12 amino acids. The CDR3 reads CSASRGNYGYTF. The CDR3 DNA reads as TGCAGTGCTTCCAGGGGGAACTATGGCTACACCTTC.

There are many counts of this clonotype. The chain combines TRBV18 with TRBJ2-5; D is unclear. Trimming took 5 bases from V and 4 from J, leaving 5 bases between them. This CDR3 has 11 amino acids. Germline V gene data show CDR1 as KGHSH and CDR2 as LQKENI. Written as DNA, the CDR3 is TGTGCCAGCTCAGAAAGAGAGACCCAGTACTTC. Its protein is CASSERETQYF.

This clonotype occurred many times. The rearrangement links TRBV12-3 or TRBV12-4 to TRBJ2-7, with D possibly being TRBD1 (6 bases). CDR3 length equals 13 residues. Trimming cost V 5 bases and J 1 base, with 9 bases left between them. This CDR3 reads CASSPGESYEQYF. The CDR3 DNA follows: TGTGCCAGCAGTCCAGGGGAGTCCTACGAGCAGTACTTC.

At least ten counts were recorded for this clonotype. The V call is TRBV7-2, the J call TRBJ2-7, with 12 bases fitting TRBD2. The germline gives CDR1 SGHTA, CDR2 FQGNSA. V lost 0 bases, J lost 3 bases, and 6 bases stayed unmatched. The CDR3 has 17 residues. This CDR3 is CASSLAAGLAGSYEQYF. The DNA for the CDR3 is TGTGCCAGCAGCTTAGCCGCCGGACTAGCGGGGAGCTACGAGCAGTACTTC.

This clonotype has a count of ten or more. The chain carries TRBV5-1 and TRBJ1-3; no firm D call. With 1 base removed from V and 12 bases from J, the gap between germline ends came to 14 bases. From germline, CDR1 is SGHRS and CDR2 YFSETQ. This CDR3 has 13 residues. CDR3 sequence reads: CASSLMDHSHIYF. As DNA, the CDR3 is TGCGCCAGCAGCTTGATGGATCATAGTCACATATATTTT.

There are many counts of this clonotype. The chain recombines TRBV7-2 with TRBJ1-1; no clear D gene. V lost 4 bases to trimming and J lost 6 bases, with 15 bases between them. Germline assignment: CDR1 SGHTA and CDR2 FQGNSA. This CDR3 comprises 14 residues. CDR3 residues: CASSSGGFTPEAFF. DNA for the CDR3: TGTGCCAGCAGCTCAGGAGGATTCACCCCTGAAGCTTTCTTT.

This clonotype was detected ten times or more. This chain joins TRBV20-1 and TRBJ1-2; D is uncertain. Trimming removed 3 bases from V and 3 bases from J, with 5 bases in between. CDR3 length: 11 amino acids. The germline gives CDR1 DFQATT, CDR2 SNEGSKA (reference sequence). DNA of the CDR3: TGCAGTGCTAGTAGGGACTATGGCTACACCTTC. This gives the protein CSASRDYGYTF.

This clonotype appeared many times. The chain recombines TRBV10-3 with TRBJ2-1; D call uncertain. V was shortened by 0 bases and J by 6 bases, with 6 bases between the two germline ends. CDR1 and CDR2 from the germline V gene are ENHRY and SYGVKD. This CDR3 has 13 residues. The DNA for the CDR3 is TGTGCCATCAGTGAGTCGGTTACCAATGAGCAGTTCTTC. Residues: CAISESVTNEQFF.